The sequence of this T cell receptor (beta chain) was determined in a study of cytomegalovirus exposure and HLA in healthy donors. Study-wide results and caveats: The authors later linked a missense DCLRE1C variant to TCR beta V- and J-gene trimming.

Trimming took 3 bases from V and 1 from J; bases not matched to a gene: 5. Germline V gene lookup returns CDR1 SGDLS and CDR2 YYNGEE. The CDR3 spans 17 residues. A multiplex PCR was run with 60 Vbeta primers and 13 Jbeta primers. Sequencing was performed with immunoSEQ multiplex PCR; in TCRdb, only in-frame clones are kept and a portion is missing. The sample gives under 90,000 clones, 85% to 90% of which show up once; approximately 2.2% is in the top ten. Note on this clone: The target antigen is unknown.

Healthy donors of bone marrow made up the group. The source of this sequence is a man between 18 and 29 years old in good health and CMV-seronegative. The chain has TRBV9 and TRBJ2-2; 11 bases are a match to TRBD2. Material for sequencing was PBMCs. The CDR3, as DNA: TGTGCCAGCAGCGCTACTAGCGGGAGTGTGAACACCGGGGAGCTGTTTTTT. Residues: CASSATSGSVNTGELFF.